This is a list of T cell receptor beta chains from one sample in a study of human T cells and chemical hapten exposure. TCRdb passed the RACE reads through MiXCR, listing each CDR3 protein once. The sample lists tens of thousands of distinct CDR3 sequences, around 9.9% occurring once. The sample in question was whole blood, obtained in connection with sensitization to the hapten diphenylcyclopropenone (DPC). These receptors came from a woman aged 45-59 years with alopecia areata. Some clones in this sample may be carry-over from other donors' samples. Each CDR3 is given with its conserved first and last residue. Each record gives: D gene, V gene, clone size, J gene, CDR3 protein, CDR3 DNA. The D gene is left open where the match is weak. Clone size appears in some rows only: once, few, many, or a class for an expanded clone.

-,TRBV11-2,few,TRBJ2-6,CASKNAASRSSGANVLTF,TGTGCCAGCAAGAACGCGGCGTCACGGAGCTCTGGGGCCAACGTCCTGACTTTC
TRBD2,TRBV20-1,-,TRBJ2-2,CSAKLAGVSNTGELFF,TGCAGTGCTAAACTAGCGGGAGTGTCGAACACCGGGGAGCTGTTTTTT
TRBD2,TRBV10-1,few,TRBJ2-5,CASSGPGLAGGMETQYF,TGCGCCAGCAGTGGTCCGGGACTAGCGGGAGGTATGGAGACCCAGTACTTC
TRBD1,TRBV7-9,few,TRBJ1-2,CASSPRAGTGLYTF,TGTGCCAGCAGCCCGAGGGCCGGGACAGGCCTCTACACCTTC
TRBD2,TRBV3-1,-,TRBJ2-1,CASSELAGDNEQFF,TGTGCCAGCAGCGAGCTAGCGGGCGACAATGAGCAGTTCTTC
TRBD1,TRBV3-1,-,TRBJ1-6,CASSPGTGGSPLHF,TGTGCCAGCAGCCCGGGGACAGGCGGCTCACCCCTCCACTTT
-,TRBV7-6,many,TRBJ2-2,CASSLEGRAGGELFF,TGTGCCAGCAGCTTAGAAGGCAGGGCGGGCGGGGAGCTGTTTTTT
TRBD1,TRBV6-5,many,TRBJ2-5,CASSSFGTGDRETQYF,TGTGCCAGCAGTTCCTTCGGGACAGGGGATCGAGAGACCCAGTACTTC
-,TRBV20-1,-,TRBJ2-7,CSARVMKEQYF,TGCAGTGCTAGAGTAATGAAGGAGCAGTACTTC
-,TRBV6-5,few,TRBJ2-1,CASSYTSYNEQFF,TGTGCCAGCAGTTACACATCCTACAATGAGCAGTTCTTC
-,TRBV15,few,TRBJ2-7,CATSRGTEGVYEQYF,TGTGCCACCAGCAGAGGGACAGAAGGGGTCTACGAGCAGTACTTC
-,TRBV7-8,many,TRBJ1-2,CASSLGPGHYGYTF,TGTGCCAGCAGCTTAGGCCCGGGCCACTATGGCTACACCTTC
-,TRBV15,-,TRBJ2-5,CATSRDPQETQYF,TGTGCCACCAGCAGAGATCCACAAGAGACCCAGTACTTC
-,TRBV5-1,-,TRBJ1-1,CASSYSYSTGGTEAFF,TGCGCCAGCAGCTATAGTTACTCGACGGGGGGAACTGAAGCTTTCTTT
TRBD2,TRBV28,many,TRBJ2-2,CASSLGGANTGELFF,TGTGCCAGCAGTTTAGGGGGGGCGAACACCGGGGAGCTGTTTTTT
-,TRBV6-6,many,TRBJ2-2,CASSQEGFTGELFF,TGTGCCAGCAGTCAAGAGGGGTTCACCGGGGAGCTGTTTTTT
-,TRBV7-3,many,TRBJ2-1,CASSLLNVPNNEQFF,TGTGCCAGCAGCTTATTGAACGTCCCCAACAATGAGCAGTTCTTC
TRBD1,TRBV6-5,-,TRBJ2-2,CASRDRDRGYTGELIF,TGTGCCAGCAGGGACCGGGACAGGGGATACACCGGGGAGCTGATTTTT
-,TRBV20-1,-,TRBJ1-5,CSATGFRSNQPQHF,TGCAGTGCTACGGGTTTTAGGAGCAATCAGCCCCAGCATTTT
TRBD2,TRBV11-2,few,TRBJ2-5,CASRQGRLAGAVETQYF,TGTGCCAGCAGACAGGGGAGGTTAGCGGGAGCGGTCGAGACCCAGTACTTC
-,TRBV6-5,many,TRBJ2-2,CASSYVREAGELFF,TGTGCCAGCAGTTACGTCAGGGAGGCCGGGGAGCTGTTTTTT
TRBD2,TRBV20-1,many,TRBJ2-7,CSARSRGRTGEQYF,TGCAGTGCTAGAAGTCGCGGGAGAACGGGGGAGCAGTACTTC
-,TRBV18,many,TRBJ1-4,CASSLAATNEKLFF,TGTGCCAGCTCACTCGCCGCAACTAATGAAAAACTGTTTTTT
-,TRBV7-2,few,TRBJ1-5,CASSLSRNQPQHF,TGTGCCAGCAGCTTAAGTCGCAATCAGCCCCAGCATTTT
-,TRBV6-2/TRBV6-3,many,TRBJ1-1,CASSPRLVNTEAFF,TGTGCCAGCAGTCCAAGACTGGTAAACACTGAAGCTTTCTTT
TRBD2,TRBV5-1,few,TRBJ2-3,CASSLASSGHTDTQYF,TGCGCCAGCAGCTTGGCGTCTAGCGGGCACACAGATACGCAGTATTTT
-,TRBV5-1,many,TRBJ1-5,CASSFDSRDSNQPQHF,TGCGCCAGCAGCTTTGATTCGAGGGATAGCAATCAGCCCCAGCATTTT
TRBD1,TRBV29-1,many,TRBJ1-2,CSGPDRAYGYTF,TGCAGCGGCCCTGACAGGGCCTATGGCTACACCTTC